The T cell receptor beta chain described here comes from a study of T cells after yellow fever vaccination. Broader study findings: Subsequent booster samples again held most clones from primary vaccination (96% CD4, 88% CD8).

In regard to this clonotype: No antigen is known for it.

Trimming removed 0 bases at V and 3 bases at J, with 11 bases between. There are 14 residues in the CDR3. Germline V gives CDR1 DFQATT, CDR2 SNEGSKA (reference sequence). TCRdb re-analysed the 5' RACE reads in MiXCR, keeping a single row per CDR3 protein. The table includes about 150,000 distinct CDR3 sequences, about 6% detected once. This receptor was identified in a young man who received the YFV17D yellow fever vaccine. The sample consisted of CD4+ T cells sorted from PBMCs, taken on the day of the first yellow fever vaccination. This sequence joins TRBV20-1 and TRBJ1-1; D gene unclear. The CDR3 nucleotides read TGCAGTGCTAGAGAGCCCCGAGGGTACACTGAAGCTTTCTTT. It codes for CSAREPRGYTEAFF.